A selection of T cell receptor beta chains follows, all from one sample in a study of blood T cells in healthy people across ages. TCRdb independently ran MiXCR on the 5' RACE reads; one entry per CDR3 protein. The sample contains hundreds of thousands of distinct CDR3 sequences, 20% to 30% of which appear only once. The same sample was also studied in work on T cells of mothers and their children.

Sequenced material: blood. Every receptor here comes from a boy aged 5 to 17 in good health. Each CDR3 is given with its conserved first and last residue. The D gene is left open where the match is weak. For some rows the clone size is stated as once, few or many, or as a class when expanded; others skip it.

TGCAGTGCTAGAGACGGATTAAATAGTGGAAACACCATATATTTT | CSARDGLNSGNTIYF | few | TRBV20-1 | - | TRBJ1-3
TGTGCCAGCAGCCCGGGTAACGAGCAGTACTTC | CASSPGNEQYF | few | TRBV7-9 | - | TRBJ2-7
TGTGCCAGCAGTTACTCGCCCGGACAGGGGCTCTACAATGAGCAGTTCTTC | CASSYSPGQGLYNEQFF | few | TRBV6-2/TRBV6-3 | TRBD1 | TRBJ2-1
TGTGCCAGTAGTATCCTAGCGGATACCTACAATGAGCAGTTCTTC | CASSILADTYNEQFF | - | TRBV19 | TRBD2 | TRBJ2-1
TGTGCCACCAAAGAGACAGGGGGCGATGGCTACACCTTC | CATKETGGDGYTF | - | TRBV10-3 | TRBD1 | TRBJ1-2
TGTGCCAGCAGCCCTACAGGTTGGTACGAGCAGTACTTC | CASSPTGWYEQYF | - | TRBV7-9 | - | TRBJ2-7
TGTGCCACGCGAGGGGGACAGGGTGATGTGAACACTGAAGCTTTCTTT | CATRGGQGDVNTEAFF | - | TRBV10-3 | TRBD1 | TRBJ1-1
TGTGCCGGCAGCTCCACTGTGGAGGGGCGGCCCTACGAGCAGTACTTC | CAGSSTVEGRPYEQYF | few | TRBV7-9 | - | TRBJ2-7
TGTGCCAGCAGCTTACAATGGACACCCTACGAGCAGTACTTC | CASSLQWTPYEQYF | few | TRBV7-9 | - | TRBJ2-7
TGCAGCGTCATTCGGGGGGTTCGACACAATGAGCAGTTCTTC | CSVIRGVRHNEQFF | - | TRBV29-1 | TRBD2 | TRBJ2-1
TGTGCCAGCAGTTTGAAGACAGGGCCAAAGGAGACTGAAGCTTTCTTT | CASSLKTGPKETEAFF | few | TRBV12-3/TRBV12-4 | TRBD1 | TRBJ1-1
TGTGCCAGCAGTTACTCCCGTTCAGGCTGGGAAAAACTGTTTTTT | CASSYSRSGWEKLFF | - | TRBV6-5 | - | TRBJ1-4
TGTGCCAGCAGTGTCTTCAGCCGAAGGCCCTCGATCGACGATGAGCAGTTCTTC | CASSVFSRRPSIDDEQFF | - | TRBV2 | - | TRBJ2-1
TGTGCCAGCAGCCAAGGGGACAGAATTTTAGGGGCTTTCTTT | CASSQGDRILGAFF | - | TRBV3-1 | TRBD1 | TRBJ1-1
TGTGCCAGCAGCTCGGCGGGGGGGTGGGATGAGCAGTTCTTC | CASSSAGGWDEQFF | - | TRBV7-8 | TRBD2 | TRBJ2-1
TGTGCCAGCAAGCCGGGACTTTACGAGCAGTACTTC | CASKPGLYEQYF | once | TRBV2 | - | TRBJ2-7
TGCAGTGCTAGAGGCGGGACAAATCAGCCCCAGCATTTT | CSARGGTNQPQHF | - | TRBV20-1 | - | TRBJ1-5
TGTGCCAGCAGTTTTATCGGGACTAGCGGGACAACCCAGTACTTC | CASSFIGTSGTTQYF | - | TRBV12-3/TRBV12-4 | TRBD2 | TRBJ2-5
TGTGCCAGCAGCTTTGGGGAGGGGGCCCACGAGCAGTACTTC | CASSFGEGAHEQYF | - | TRBV7-9 | - | TRBJ2-7
TGTGCCAGCAGCTTAATTAGGGGCCGCACAGATACGCAGTATTTT | CASSLIRGRTDTQYF | few | TRBV7-9 | - | TRBJ2-3
TGTGCCAGCAGTGAAACTAGCGGGGGGTATGGGTACGAGCAGTACTTC | CASSETSGGYGYEQYF | - | TRBV25-1 | TRBD2 | TRBJ2-7
TGTGCCAGTTGGGAGGGGTCCGGTGGCTACACCTTC | CASWEGSGGYTF | - | TRBV6-6 | - | TRBJ1-2
TGCGCCAGCAGCATGGGACAGGGAGGGAACGAGCAGTACTTC | CASSMGQGGNEQYF | - | TRBV5-1 | TRBD1 | TRBJ2-7
TGCAGCGTTGATGGCATGGGTCCCACCGGGGAGCTGTTTTTT | CSVDGMGPTGELFF | - | TRBV29-1 | - | TRBJ2-2
TGCGCCAGCAGCTTGGCCAGTAGCTCCTACAATGAGCAGTTCTTC | CASSLASSSYNEQFF | many | TRBV5-1 | - | TRBJ2-1
TGTGCCAGCAGTACATACAGGGAGAACACTGAAGCTTTCTTT | CASSTYRENTEAFF | few | TRBV28 | - | TRBJ1-1
TGTGCCAGCAGCTTATTTACCTCGGGTCCGAACACTGAAGCTTTCTTT | CASSLFTSGPNTEAFF | - | TRBV7-8 | - | TRBJ1-1
TGTGCCAGCAGATCGAACGGGTTTGTGACAGATACGCAGTATTTT | CASRSNGFVTDTQYF | - | TRBV12-3/TRBV12-4 | - | TRBJ2-3
TGCAGTGCTGTGGACAGGCTAATATACGAGCAGTACTTC | CSAVDRLIYEQYF | - | TRBV20-1 | TRBD1 | TRBJ2-7
TGCAGCGTCCTCGACCCAACTACTAGCGGGGTCTCCTACGAGCAGTACTTC | CSVLDPTTSGVSYEQYF | few | TRBV29-1 | TRBD2 | TRBJ2-7
TGTGCCAGCAGTTTAGCCAGGTCAAAAGGCTACACCTTC | CASSLARSKGYTF | - | TRBV12-3/TRBV12-4 | - | TRBJ1-2
TGTGCCACCTTGCCAGGTGGGAGTACTGAGCAGTTCTTC | CATLPGGSTEQFF | - | TRBV2 | - | TRBJ2-1
TGTGCCAGCAGCTTAGATCAGGGCTCCCCTGGGGCCAACGTCCTGACTTTC | CASSLDQGSPGANVLTF | few | TRBV11-3 | - | TRBJ2-6
TGTGCCAGCAGTGAACAGCTAGCGGGGGGACCCTACGAGCAGTACTTC | CASSEQLAGGPYEQYF | - | TRBV2 | TRBD2 | TRBJ2-7
TGTGCCAGCAGACAGACAGGGGCAGGAGATACGCAGTATTTT | CASRQTGAGDTQYF | once | TRBV3-1 | TRBD1 | TRBJ2-3
TGCGCCAGTAGTATCGATGGCCGACTAGATACGCAGTATTTT | CASSIDGRLDTQYF | - | TRBV19 | - | TRBJ2-3
TGTGCCAGCAGTTACTCGGGCAGGGCCTACGAGCAGTACTTC | CASSYSGRAYEQYF | - | TRBV6-5 | - | TRBJ2-7
TGCAGCGTTGAGGACAGGGCTCCCAGCGCTGGGGCCAACGTCCTGACTTTC | CSVEDRAPSAGANVLTF | - | TRBV29-1 | TRBD1 | TRBJ2-6
TGCGCCAGCAGCTACCCGGAGGGAGGGTCGGCTGGCTACACCTTC | CASSYPEGGSAGYTF | once | TRBV5-1 | - | TRBJ1-2
TGTGCCAGCAGTATAGCGGGAGATGACGAGCAGTACTTC | CASSIAGDDEQYF | few | TRBV28 | TRBD2 | TRBJ2-7